The clone carrying this TCR beta chain was observed a handful of times. The source of the sample is a study of identical twins. CDR1 SGHTA and CDR2 FQGNSA come from the germline V gene. This CDR3 region has 15 residues. V lost 5 bases and J lost 5; bases outside the gene matches: 10. TCRdb re-derived calls from the 5' RACE reads in MiXCR, one entry per CDR3 protein. The data hold hundreds of thousands of distinct CDR3 sequences, with 18% observed a single time. This same sample was also taken into another study, of T cells expressing NK-cell markers. From that report: Sequenced donors, eight in total, included seven who were HCMV-seropositive and one who was seronegative.

The J gene is TRBJ2-7, the V gene TRBV7-2; 9 positions agree with TRBD1. The TCR sequence derives from a woman between 18 and 30 years old in good health. The specimen was PBMCs. The CDR3 bases are TGTGCCAGCAGCGAGATGACAGGGGGACGGAACGAGCAGTACTTC. Its translation: CASSEMTGGRNEQYF.